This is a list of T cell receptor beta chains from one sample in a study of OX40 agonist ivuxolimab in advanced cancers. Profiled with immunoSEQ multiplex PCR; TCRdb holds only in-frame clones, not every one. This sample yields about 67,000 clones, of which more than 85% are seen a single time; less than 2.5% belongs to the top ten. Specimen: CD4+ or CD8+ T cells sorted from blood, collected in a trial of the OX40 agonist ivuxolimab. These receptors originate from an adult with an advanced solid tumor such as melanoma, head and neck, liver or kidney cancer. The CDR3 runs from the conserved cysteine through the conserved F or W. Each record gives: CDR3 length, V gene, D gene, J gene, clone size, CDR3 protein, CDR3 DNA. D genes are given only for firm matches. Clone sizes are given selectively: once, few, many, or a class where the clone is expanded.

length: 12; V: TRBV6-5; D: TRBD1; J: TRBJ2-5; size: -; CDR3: CASSESPGGWDF; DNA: TGTGCCAGCAGTGAATCCCCAGGGGGCTGGGACTTC
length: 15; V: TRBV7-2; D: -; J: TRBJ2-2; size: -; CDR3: CASSLVGTETGELFF; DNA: TGTGCCAGCAGCTTAGTCGGGACCGAAACCGGGGAGCTGTTTTTT
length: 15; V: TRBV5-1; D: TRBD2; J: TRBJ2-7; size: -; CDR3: CASSLEGGSYYEQYF; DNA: TGCGCCAGCAGCTTGGAGGGCGGGAGTTACTACGAGCAGTACTTC
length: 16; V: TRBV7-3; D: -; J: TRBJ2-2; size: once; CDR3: CASSLRPSANTGELFF; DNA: TGTGCCAGCAGCTTGCGGCCCTCCGCGAACACCGGGGAGCTGTTTTTT
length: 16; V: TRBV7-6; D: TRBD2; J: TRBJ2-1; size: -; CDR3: CASSEPGLAGVNEQFF; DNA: TGTGCCAGCAGCGAGCCCGGACTAGCGGGGGTCAATGAGCAGTTCTTC
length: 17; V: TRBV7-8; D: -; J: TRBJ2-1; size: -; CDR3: CASSAWGRGSPLNEQFF; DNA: TGTGCCAGCAGCGCCTGGGGGAGGGGGAGCCCCCTCAATGAGCAGTTCTTC
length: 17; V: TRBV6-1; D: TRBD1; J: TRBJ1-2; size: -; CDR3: CASSEMGQGITNYGYTF; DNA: TGTGCCAGCAGTGAAATGGGACAGGGCATAACTAACTATGGCTACACCTTC
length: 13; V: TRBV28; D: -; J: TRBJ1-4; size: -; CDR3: CASSRAGVEKLFF; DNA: TGTGCCAGCAGTCGTGCAGGGGTAGAAAAACTGTTTTTT
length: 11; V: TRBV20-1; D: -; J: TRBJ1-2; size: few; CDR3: CSAAGVYGYTF; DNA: TGCAGTGCCGCGGGGGTCTATGGCTACACCTTC
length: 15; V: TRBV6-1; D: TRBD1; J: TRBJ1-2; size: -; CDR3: CASSQVRGQNYGYTF; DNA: TGTGCCAGCAGCCAAGTCCGGGGACAGAACTATGGCTACACCTTC
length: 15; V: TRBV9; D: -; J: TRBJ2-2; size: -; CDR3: CASSVGGANTGELFF; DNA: TGTGCCAGCAGCGTGGGAGGAGCAAACACCGGGGAGCTGTTTTTT
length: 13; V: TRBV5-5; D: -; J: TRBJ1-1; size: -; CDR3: CASSPNTNTEAFF; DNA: TGTGCCAGCAGCCCAAACACGAACACTGAAGCTTTCTTT
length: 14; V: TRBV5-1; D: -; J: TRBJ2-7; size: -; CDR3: CASSTDSSSYEQYF; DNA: TGCGCCAGCAGCACCGACAGCAGCTCCTACGAGCAGTACTTC
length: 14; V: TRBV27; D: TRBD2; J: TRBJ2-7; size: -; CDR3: CASSRLAGAYEQYF; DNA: TGTGCCAGCAGCCGACTAGCGGGAGCCTACGAGCAGTACTTC
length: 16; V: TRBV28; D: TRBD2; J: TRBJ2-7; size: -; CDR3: CASSHILAGTGYEQYF; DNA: TGTGCCAGCAGTCACATTCTAGCGGGGACGGGCTACGAGCAGTACTTC
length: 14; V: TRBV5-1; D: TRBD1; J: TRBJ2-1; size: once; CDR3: CASSSDRAYNEQFF; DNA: TGCGCCAGCAGCTCCGACAGGGCCTACAATGAGCAGTTCTTC
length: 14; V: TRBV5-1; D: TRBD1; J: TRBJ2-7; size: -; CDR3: CASSRGQGWEEQYF; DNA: TGCGCCAGCAGCAGGGGACAGGGGTGGGAAGAGCAGTACTTC